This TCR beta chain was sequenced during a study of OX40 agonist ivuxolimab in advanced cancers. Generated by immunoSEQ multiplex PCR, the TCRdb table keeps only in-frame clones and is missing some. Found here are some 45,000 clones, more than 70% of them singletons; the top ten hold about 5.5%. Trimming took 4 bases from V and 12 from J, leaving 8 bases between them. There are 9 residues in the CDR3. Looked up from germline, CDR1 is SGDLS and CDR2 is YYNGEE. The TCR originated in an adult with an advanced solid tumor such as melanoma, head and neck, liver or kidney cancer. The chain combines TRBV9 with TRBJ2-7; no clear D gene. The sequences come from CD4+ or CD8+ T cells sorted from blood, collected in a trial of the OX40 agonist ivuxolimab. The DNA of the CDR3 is TGTGCCAGCAGCAGAGAGTCGTACTTC. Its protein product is CASSRESYF.